The 31 T cell receptor beta chains presented below share a single source sample, sequenced in a study of shared clonotypes between healthy human individuals. The method was immunoSEQ multiplex PCR; TCRdb's version includes in-frame clones alone and lacks a portion of them. The sample has around 480,000 clones; about 75% are singletons. Sequencing input: PBMCs. Receptor source: a woman aged 40 to 50 in good health. Some clones in this sample may be carry-over from other donors' samples.

The chain has TRBV5-1 and TRBJ2-1; D unclear. Germline CDR1 is SGHRS and CDR2 is YFSETQ. V shed 0 bases and J shed 4 bases, with 8 bases lying between them. The CDR3 totals 14 residues. CDR3 loop: CASSLEAFYNEQFF. CDR3 nucleotides: TGCGCCAGCAGCTTGGAGGCTTTTTACAATGAGCAGTTCTTC.

The CDR3 region is CASSSRDSGDTQYF. The CDR3 DNA reads as TGTGCCAGCAGCAGTCGGGACTCAGGGGATACGCAGTATTTT. This chain uses TRBV7-6 with TRBJ2-3; a possible D gene is TRBD2 (6 bases). The germline V and J ends were trimmed by 5 bases and 6 bases, with 15 bases remaining between them. Germline V gene data show CDR1 as SGHVS and CDR2 as FNYEAQ. The CDR3 is 14 residues long.

This chain connects TRBV6-5 to TRBJ2-1, with TRBD2 identical over 9 bases. J was trimmed by 6 bases and V by 1 base; bases with no gene match: 4. The CDR3 consists of 15 residues. CDR1 MNHEY and CDR2 SVGAGI come from the germline V gene. CDR3: CASSYWGLAGNEQFF. The DNA of the CDR3 is TGTGCCAGCAGTTACTGGGGACTAGCTGGCAATGAGCAGTTCTTC.

This clone has at least ten counts. V and J are TRBV5-1 and TRBJ1-1, with no clear D. The CDR3 totals 15 residues. V was pared by 0 bases and J by 1 base, with 10 bases between. Germline CDR1 reads SGHRS; CDR2 reads YFSETQ. The CDR3 region is CASSLGHPGNTEAFF. CDR3 in DNA: TGCGCCAGCAGCTTGGGGCACCCTGGGAACACTGAAGCTTTCTTT.

CDR3 sequence (DNA): TGTGCCAGCACCCAAGCAGGGGGCTGGACTGAAGCTTTCTTT. It is translated as CASTQAGGWTEAFF. The V and J genes are TRBV27 and TRBJ1-1; 8 positions agree with TRBD1. Trimming at V came to 7 bases and at J to 5 bases, leaving 9 bases not matched to a gene. Germline assignment: CDR1 MNHEY and CDR2 SMNVEV (reference sequence). The CDR3 is made up of 14 amino acids.

The rearrangement joins TRBV29-1 to TRBJ2-7, with TRBD1 matching 10 bases. Losses at the gene ends were 2 bases for V and 6 bases for J; bases not matched to a gene: 10. The CDR3 is 15 residues long. CDR1 SQVTM and CDR2 ANQGSEA come from the germline V gene. The CDR3 spells CSVERGGDRGGEQYF. The CDR3 DNA sequence: TGCAGCGTTGAACGAGGCGGGGACAGGGGAGGCGAGCAGTACTTC.

This rearrangement joins TRBV2 to TRBJ2-1; 9 bases align to TRBD2. J was trimmed by 6 bases and V by 1 base; bases with no gene match: 4. Germline V lookup: CDR1 SNHLY, CDR2 FYNNEI. The CDR3 covers 15 residues. The DNA for the CDR3 is TGTGCCAGCAGTGAAGGTAGCGGGAGTCTCAATGAGCAGTTCTTC. This gives the protein CASSEGSGSLNEQFF.

The V and J genes are TRBV27 and TRBJ2-7; 11 bases are shared with TRBD2. The ends lost 2 bases at V and 7 bases at J; junction bases unmatched: 7. The CDR3 has 15 residues. Germline loops: CDR1 MNHEY, CDR2 SMNVEV (reference sequence). The CDR3 DNA sequence: TGTGCCAGCAGTTTAAAGGGACTAGCGGATGGGGAGCAGTACTTC. Amino acid sequence: CASSLKGLADGEQYF.

J is TRBJ2-7 and V is TRBV5-1; 7 bases map to TRBD1. Germline CDR1 reads SGHRS; CDR2 reads YFSETQ. V gave up 4 bases and J gave up 2 bases; unmatched junction bases: 6. The CDR3 has 14 residues. The CDR3 DNA reads TGCGCCAGCAGCCAACGACAGGGTCCCTACGAGCAGTACTTC. This codes for CASSQRQGPYEQYF.

The V and J genes are TRBV6-5 and TRBJ2-5; D possibly corresponds to TRBD2 (6 bases). CDR3 length equals 15 residues. Germline assignment: CDR1 MNHEY and CDR2 SVGAGI. Trimming stripped 6 bases from V and 5 bases from J, with 19 bases between. The CDR3 bases are TGTGCCAGCAGAAGAGGGACTCCTCAGAGGGAGACCCAGTACTTC. Translation gives CASRRGTPQRETQYF.

V and J are TRBV6-1 and TRBJ2-5; the match to TRBD2 covers 12 bases. Germline trimming cut 0 bases from V and 4 bases from J; bases unmatched to any gene: 15. This CDR3 has 20 residues. Germline CDR1 reads MNHNS; CDR2 reads SASEGT. CDR3 nucleotide sequence: TGTGCCAGCAGTGAAGCACGGTGGGCTAGCGGGAGGGGTGGAGGAGAGACCCAGTACTTC. The encoded protein is CASSEARWASGRGGGETQYF.

The rearrangement links TRBV19 to TRBJ1-2; perhaps TRBD1 as D (6 bases). The germline V gene encodes CDR1 LNHDA and CDR2 SQIVND (reference sequence). CDR3 length: 14 residues. Trimming left V 3 bases short and J 5 bases short, with 13 bases between. The CDR3 nucleotides are TGTGCCAGTAGTATTTTCATGACAGGTTATGGCTACACCTTC. As protein: CASSIFMTGYGYTF.

The chain recombines TRBV6-4 with TRBJ2-1; possible D gene TRBD1, 6 bases. Germline V lookup: CDR1 MRHNA, CDR2 SNTAGT. Trimming stripped 6 bases from V and 4 bases from J, with 10 bases between. CDR3 size: 13 residues. In nucleotides, the CDR3 is TGTGCCAGCAGCCCTGACAGGTACAATGAGCAGTTCTTC. Its protein is CASSPDRYNEQFF.

The V call is TRBV2, the J call TRBJ1-5; 10 positions agree with TRBD1. The V gene end was trimmed by 4 bases and the J gene end by 4 bases; junction bases not matched to a gene: 1. CDR1 is SNHLY and CDR2 is FYNNEI in the germline V gene. The CDR3 has 14 amino acids. CDR3 DNA sequence: TGTGCCAGCAGTGCGGACAGGGGGAATCAGCCCCAGCATTTT. Its protein product is CASSADRGNQPQHF.

The chain uses TRBV6-1 and TRBJ1-1; 9 nucleotides line up with TRBD1. Germline V CDR1 and CDR2: MNHNS, SASEGT. The CDR3 has 14 amino acids. J was trimmed by 0 bases and V by 9 bases; bases with no gene match: 5. CDR3 sequence (DNA): TGTGCCAGTACCACAGGGGGCTTGAACACTGAAGCTTTCTTT. This codes for CASTTGGLNTEAFF.

This clone was detected only a few times. J is TRBJ2-2 and V is TRBV27; 13 nucleotides match TRBD2. CDR3 length: 18 residues. Per the germline V gene, CDR1 is MNHEY and CDR2 is SMNVEV (reference sequence). J lost 4 bases, V lost 1 base, and 6 bases had no gene match. The CDR3 nucleotides read TGTGCCAGCAGTTTATTCGGACTAGCGGGAGTTGGCACCGGGGAGCTGTTTTTT. It encodes CASSLFGLAGVGTGELFF.

The chain joins TRBV30 to TRBJ2-1; D is uncertain. V lost 7 bases, J lost 10 bases, and 11 bases lay in between. CDR3 length: 10 amino acids. Germline CDR1 is GTSNPN and CDR2 is SVGIG (reference sequence). In DNA form, the CDR3 reads TGTGCCTCTGGCTATGGGGAGCAGTTCTTC. The encoded protein is CASGYGEQFF.

V and J are TRBV28 and TRBJ1-1; tentatively, D is TRBD1 (6 bases). The V gene's germline CDR1 is MDHEN and CDR2 SYDVKM. The CDR3 runs 15 residues. V was pared by 3 bases and J by 3 bases, with 14 bases between. CDR3 bases: TGTGCCAGCAGTTTCTTGGGGGGCCGGTACACTGAAGCTTTCTTT. Protein: CASSFLGGRYTEAFF.

The chain uses TRBV2 and TRBJ1-2; weak D call: TRBD1 (5 bases). Germline loops: CDR1 SNHLY, CDR2 FYNNEI. The CDR3 contains 15 residues. Trimming cost V 4 bases and J 4 bases, with 16 bases left between them. CDR3 region: CASSALGGDSYGYTF. CDR3 bases: TGTGCCAGCAGTGCACTCGGAGGGGACTCCTATGGCTACACCTTC.

The chain is built from TRBV28 and TRBJ2-5; no clear D gene. Looked up from germline, CDR1 is MDHEN and CDR2 is SYDVKM. This CDR3 region has 13 residues. Trimming removed 5 bases from V and 4 bases from J, with 11 bases in between. The CDR3 nucleotides are TGTGCCAGCAGTCGGATAGGGCCAGAGACCCAGTACTTC. Amino acid sequence: CASSRIGPETQYF.

This sequence joins TRBV9 and TRBJ2-7; D gene unclear. The CDR3 covers 13 residues. From germline, CDR1 is SGDLS and CDR2 YYNGEE. Trimming pared 4 bases from V and 7 bases from J, leaving 15 bases between. In DNA form, the CDR3 reads TGTGCCAGCAGCTCCCCGGGTTTGGGGGAGCAGTACTTC. The encoded protein is CASSSPGLGEQYF.

The chain has TRBV18 and TRBJ1-1; the D gene is possibly TRBD1 (5 bases). V lost 3 bases and J lost 1, with 12 bases in between. The CDR3 is 15 amino acids. The germline gives CDR1 KGHSH, CDR2 LQKENI. The CDR3 DNA is TGTGCCAGCTCACCGCCGGGACGGCAGAACACTGAAGCTTTCTTT. It yields the protein CASSPPGRQNTEAFF. Together with reference TRBV18 and TRBJ1-1, the CDR3 gives the full variable domain: NAGVMQNPRHLVRRRGQEARLRCSPMKGHSHVYWYRQLPEEGLKFMVYLQKENIIDESGMPKERFSAEFPKEGPSILRIQQVVRGDSAAYFCASSPPGRQNTEAFFGQGTRLTVV.

The rearrangement uses TRBV7-8 and TRBJ2-3; 9 positions agree with TRBD2. Germline V gene sequence: CDR1 SGHVS, CDR2 FQNEAQ. The CDR3 totals 16 residues. V gave up 1 base and J gave up 3 bases; unmatched junction bases: 5. In DNA, the CDR3 is TGTGCCAGCAGCTTAGTAGTAACTAGCGGGACAGATACGCAGTATTTT. Translation gives CASSLVVTSGTDTQYF.

This chain uses TRBV10-3 with TRBJ2-7; TRBD1 is a possible D gene (5 bases). This CDR3 comprises 14 residues. The V gene lost 2 bases and the J gene lost 2 bases, with 10 bases spanning the gap. CDR1 ENHRY and CDR2 SYGVKD come from the germline V gene. The CDR3 region is CAISERQGTYEQYF. The CDR3 region has the DNA TGTGCCATCAGTGAGCGGCAGGGAACCTACGAGCAGTACTTC.

As to this clone: Since a far larger clone is one base different, this is likely a read error. This chain links TRBV13 with TRBJ2-1; 9 positions agree with TRBD2. The length of the CDR3 is 12 residues. The J segment lost 8 bases and the V segment lost 5 bases, leaving 1 base of the junction unmatched. Per germline, CDR1 PRHDT and CDR2 FYEKMQ (reference sequence). DNA of the CDR3: TGTGCCAGCAGCACTAGCGGGTATGAGCAGTTCTTC. Translating it yields CASSTSGYEQFF.

Turning to this clone: This clone may be a read error of a much larger clone one base away. This chain uses TRBV30 with TRBJ2-1, with 10 bases identical to TRBD2. The CDR3 is made up of 16 amino acids. CDR1 GTSNPN and CDR2 SVGIG come from the germline V gene (reference sequence). This chain's CDR3 is CAWRGKREGSYSEQFF. CDR3 sequence (DNA): TGTGCCTGGAGAGGGAAGCGGGAGGGCTCCTACAGTGAGCAGTTCTTC.

The chain has TRBV19 and TRBJ1-4; D remains unclear. Germline V lookup: CDR1 LNHDA, CDR2 SQIVND (reference sequence). This CDR3 region has 13 residues. Trimming took 5 bases from V and 7 from J, leaving 11 bases between them. CDR3 in amino acids: CASSERSAEKLFF. CDR3 nucleotide sequence: TGTGCCAGTAGTGAACGGTCGGCTGAAAAACTGTTTTTT.

The rearrangement joins TRBV19 to TRBJ2-3; no reliable D call. Germline V gene lookup returns CDR1 LNHDA and CDR2 SQIVND (reference sequence). V lost 5 bases and J lost 2, with 11 bases in between. This CDR3 has 14 amino acids. Here the CDR3 reads CASSAPQLTDTQYF. The CDR3 coding sequence is TGTGCCAGTAGTGCTCCCCAGCTCACAGATACGCAGTATTTT. The full variable domain, with the rest looked up from reference TRBV19 and TRBJ2-3, is DGGITQSPKYLFRKEGQNVTLSCEQNLNHDAMYWYRQDPGQGLRLIYYSQIVNDFQKGDIAEGYSVSREKKESFPLTVTSAQKNPTAFYLCASSAPQLTDTQYFGPGTRLTVL.

This chain uses TRBV11-2 with TRBJ2-1; 12 bases map to TRBD2. This CDR3 is built from 14 residues. CDR1 is SGHAT, CDR2 FQNNGV, per germline. With V trimmed by 5 bases and J by 10 bases, 6 bases remained unmatched. CDR3 loop: CASSRGLAGYEQFF. The CDR3 DNA reads TGTGCCAGCAGCCGTGGACTAGCGGGATACGAGCAGTTCTTC.

The chain has TRBV27 and TRBJ2-7, with TRBD2 as a possible D gene (5 bases). The germline V gene encodes CDR1 MNHEY and CDR2 SMNVEV (reference sequence). V lost 4 bases, J lost 2 bases, and 12 bases lay in between. The CDR3 consists of 14 residues. The CDR3 region is CASSSSQGTYEQYF. The CDR3, as DNA: TGTGCCAGCAGTTCTAGCCAAGGGACCTACGAGCAGTACTTC.

J is TRBJ1-3 and V is TRBV30, with no clear D. CDR1 and CDR2 (germline): GTSNPN, SVGIG (reference sequence). This CDR3 is built from 13 residues. V lost 0 bases and J lost 4, with 7 bases in between. The CDR3 DNA follows: TGTGCCTGGAGTGTACAAGGAGGAAACACCATATATTTT. Translation gives CAWSVQGGNTIYF. The full variable domain, rest sourced from reference TRBV30 and TRBJ1-3, is SQTIHQWPATLVQPVGSPLSLECTVEGTSNPNLYWYRQAAGRGLQLLFYSVGIGQISSEVPQNLSASRPQDRQFILSSKKLLLSDSGFYLCAWSVQGGNTIYFGEGSWLTVV.